This entry lists 21 T cell receptor beta chains sequenced from one sample in a study of T cells in localized non-small cell lung cancer. TCRdb's table, derived via immunoSEQ multiplex PCR, lists solely in-frame clones and lacks some. Of fewer than 50,000 clones listed, roughly 85% were seen once; the top ten hold 4.5% to 6%. Material: peripheral blood mononuclear cells, obtained before any cancer treatment. Receptors were obtained from a male donor at least 60 years old with stage II lung adenocarcinoma.

V and J are TRBV9 and TRBJ2-7, with D possibly matching TRBD2 (6 bases). The ends were cut back, 4 bases at V and 1 base at J, with 15 bases in the middle. The CDR3 runs 15 residues. Germline CDR1 is SGDLS and CDR2 is YYNGEE. The CDR3 nucleotides read TGTGCCAGCAGCCCCCGGAGGGGCTTATCCTACGAGCAGTACTTC. It is translated as CASSPRRGLSYEQYF.

V usage is TRBV5-1 and J usage is TRBJ1-1, with D unclear. There are 13 residues in the CDR3. In germline, CDR1 is SGHRS, CDR2 YFSETQ. The V end was cut by 3 bases, the J end by 0 bases, with 6 bases between. DNA for the CDR3: TGCGCCAGCAGCTCGGATGTGAACACTGAAGCTTTCTTT. It encodes CASSSDVNTEAFF.

The V and J genes are TRBV5-1 and TRBJ1-4, with 7 bases lining up with TRBD1. The V segment lost 2 bases and the J segment 6 bases; nucleotides outside the gene matches: 4. Germline V lookup: CDR1 SGHRS, CDR2 YFSETQ. The CDR3 contains 14 residues. DNA for the CDR3: TGCGCCAGCAGCTTTTCCGGGACAGATGAAAAACTGTTTTTT. The encoded protein is CASSFSGTDEKLFF.

The chain recombines TRBV6-6 with TRBJ2-7; possibly TRBD1 for D (5 bases). Germline loops: CDR1 MNHNY, CDR2 SVGAGI (reference sequence). V lost 4 bases, J lost 6 bases, and 19 bases lay in between. The CDR3 has 15 residues. The CDR3 protein is CASSFLVKEGAEQYF. CDR3 DNA: TGTGCCAGCAGTTTCCTCGTGAAGGAAGGGGCCGAGCAGTACTTC.

The V gene is TRBV11-3, the J gene TRBJ2-2; 7 nucleotides match TRBD1. With 5 bases clipped from V and 6 bases from J, the junction kept 12 bases outside the gene matches. Per germline, CDR1 SGHNT and CDR2 YENEEA. The CDR3 is 16 residues long. The CDR3 reads CASSRDSWGNAGELFF. The CDR3 nucleotides are TGTGCCAGCAGCCGGGACAGCTGGGGTAACGCCGGGGAGCTGTTTTTT.

CDR3 DNA sequence: TGTGCCAGCAGTTCCCGCAACAACAATGAGCAGTTCTTC. It is translated as CASSSRNNNEQFF. The V gene is TRBV27, the J gene TRBJ2-1; D is unresolved. This CDR3 is 13 amino acids long. The germline CDR1 and CDR2 sequences are MNHEY and SMNVEV (reference sequence). The ends were cut back, 4 bases at V and 5 bases at J, with 9 bases in the middle.

With respect to this clone: Relative to the germline gene, one junction end is altered; a read error may explain this. The J gene is TRBJ2-4, the V gene TRBV7-3; 7 positions agree with TRBD2. The CDR3 sequence is 13 residues long. The germline CDR1 and CDR2 sequences are SGHTA and FQGTGA. CDR3 amino acids: CASSLTRGDIQYF. The CDR3 DNA follows: TGTGCCAGCAGCCTAACCCGGGGGGACATTCAGTACTTC.

This chain uses TRBV25-1 with TRBJ2-1; D ambiguous. The V and J ends lost 5 bases and 8 bases respectively, with 13 bases between them. From germline, CDR1 is MGHDK and CDR2 SYGVNS. The CDR3 runs 13 residues. The CDR3 DNA reads TGTGCCAGCAGTCGGCAGTTTTCTGATGAGCAGTTCTTC. The encoded protein is CASSRQFSDEQFF.

This clone was seen just once. The genes are TRBV10-3 and TRBJ2-1; perhaps TRBD2 as D (5 bases). Germline V gene sequence: CDR1 ENHRY, CDR2 SYGVKD. The CDR3 length is 13 residues. Between the trimmed V and J ends, which lost 6 bases and 6 bases, there was a span of 12 bases. CDR3 region: CAIRPSGINEQFF. In DNA, the CDR3 is TGTGCCATCAGGCCCAGCGGAATCAATGAGCAGTTCTTC.

The chain uses TRBV2 and TRBJ2-1, with D perhaps matching TRBD1 (5 bases). Per germline, CDR1 SNHLY and CDR2 FYNNEI. The ends were cut back, 6 bases at V and 3 bases at J, with 15 bases in the middle. The CDR3 spans 15 residues. In nucleotides, the CDR3 is TGTGCCAGCAGCGCCGACCAGGGTATCTACAATGAGCAGTTCTTC. Translated, it gives CASSADQGIYNEQFF.

This chain joins TRBV15 and TRBJ2-1; a possible D gene is TRBD1 (5 bases). Per germline, CDR1 LNHNV and CDR2 YYDKDF (reference sequence). The ends were cut back, 0 bases at V and 9 bases at J, with 30 bases in the middle. The CDR3 has 20 residues. The CDR3 coding sequence is TGTGCCACCAGCAGAGATAGTTTAGGGCTCCAAAAGTCCCTCAGGGCTGAGCAGTTCTTC. This encodes CATSRDSLGLQKSLRAEQFF.

The V and J genes are TRBV5-6 and TRBJ1-4; TRBD1 might be the D (6 bases). Germline values: CDR1 SGHDT, CDR2 YYEEEE. V was cut by 3 bases and J by 7 bases, with 22 bases left in between. The CDR3 has 17 amino acids. The CDR3 region is CASSSLPGGQSLEKLFF. The CDR3 DNA reads TGTGCCAGCAGCTCCCTCCCCGGGGGACAATCTCTTGAAAAACTGTTTTTT.

The chain joins TRBV5-1 to TRBJ2-2; TRBD1 aligns across 7 bases. The V gene's germline CDR1 is SGHRS and CDR2 YFSETQ. J gave up 3 bases and V 2 bases, and 4 bases lay outside the gene matches. CDR3 size: 15 residues. CDR3 protein: CASSFGQEDTGELFF. The CDR3, as DNA: TGCGCCAGCAGCTTCGGACAGGAGGACACCGGGGAGCTGTTTTTT.

The chain employs TRBV7-9 and TRBJ2-6; D may be TRBD1 (5 bases). Between the trimmed V and J ends, which lost 4 bases and 2 bases, there was a span of 9 bases. The CDR3 consists of 15 residues. Germline V gene sequence: CDR1 SEHNR, CDR2 FQNEAQ (reference sequence). The CDR3 spells CASSWWGAGANVLTF. For the CDR3, the DNA is TGTGCCAGCAGCTGGTGGGGCGCTGGGGCCAACGTCCTGACTTTC.

The gene calls are TRBV5-1 and TRBJ1-1, with D unresolved. Trimming took 4 bases from V and 1 from J, leaving 14 bases between them. There are 15 residues in the CDR3. Germline V CDR1 and CDR2: SGHRS, YFSETQ. The CDR3 sequence is CASSPSVRGNTEAFF. The CDR3 bases are TGCGCCAGCAGCCCCTCGGTGCGCGGGAACACTGAAGCTTTCTTT.

The genes are TRBV6-5 and TRBJ1-1, with D hard to call. Trimming left V 6 bases short and J 2 bases short, with 13 bases between. Germline loops: CDR1 MNHEY, CDR2 SVGAGI. CDR3 length: 14 residues. CDR3: CASRGRITNTEAFF. CDR3 in DNA: TGTGCCAGCAGAGGCCGGATAACCAACACTGAAGCTTTCTTT.

The chain couples TRBV6-1 to TRBJ1-2; D is ambiguous. The CDR3 extends over 15 amino acids. Germline assignment: CDR1 MNHNS and CDR2 SASEGT. The V gene lost 3 bases and the J gene lost 4 bases, with 15 bases spanning the gap. This chain's CDR3 is CASSDGSLIGYGYTF. DNA of the CDR3: TGTGCCAGCAGTGACGGCAGCCTCATCGGCTATGGCTACACCTTC.

V is TRBV5-1 and J is TRBJ1-1, with D possibly matching TRBD1 (5 bases). V was clipped by 3 bases and J by 7 bases, with 13 bases between them. Per the germline V gene, CDR1 is SGHRS and CDR2 is YFSETQ. The CDR3 runs to 13 residues. Written as DNA, the CDR3 is TGCGCCAGCAGCTCGCCCGGGGCTGTTGAAGCTTTCTTT. Translation: CASSSPGAVEAFF.

J is TRBJ1-1 and V is TRBV28; 9 bases are shared with TRBD1. V shed 3 bases and J 6 bases; nucleotides not matched to a gene: 8. Germline CDR1 MDHEN, CDR2 SYDVKM. The CDR3 sequence is 15 residues long. The CDR3 loop is CASSLDRGAVAEAFF. The CDR3 nucleotides are TGTGCCAGCAGTTTGGACAGGGGAGCTGTGGCTGAAGCTTTCTTT.

V gene TRBV15 combines with J gene TRBJ1-5; the D gene is possibly TRBD1 (6 bases). The ends were cut back, 5 bases at V and 6 bases at J, with 17 bases in the middle. The CDR3 runs 15 residues. In germline, CDR1 is LNHNV, CDR2 YYDKDF (reference sequence). The CDR3 sequence: CATSGGHRSGQPQHF. As DNA, the CDR3 is TGTGCCACCAGCGGGGGACACCGAAGTGGTCAGCCCCAGCATTTT.

The V call is TRBV29-1, the J call TRBJ1-1; tentative D call: TRBD1 (5 bases). Deletions cut 7 bases from V and 3 bases from J, with 15 bases between. The CDR3 contains 13 residues. Germline V lookup: CDR1 SQVTM, CDR2 ANQGSEA. This CDR3 is CSAKGYRDTEAFF. CDR3 DNA: TGCAGCGCGAAGGGGTATCGGGACACTGAAGCTTTCTTT. The whole variable domain, remainder taken from reference TRBV29-1 and TRBJ1-1, is SAVISQKPSRDICQRGTSLTIQCQVDSQVTMMFWYRQQPGQSLTLIATANQGSEATYESGFVIDKFPISRPNLTFSTLTVSNMSPEDSSIYLCSAKGYRDTEAFFGQGTRLTVV.